This T cell receptor beta chain was sequenced for a study of EBV T-cell therapy then PD-1 blockade in nasopharyngeal carcinoma. Produced via immunoSEQ multiplex PCR; TCRdb's table is partial and in-frame only. The table records tens of thousands of clones, approximately 80% of them present only once. Treatment given: AdE1-LMPpoly-expanded autologous EBV-specific T-cell therapy followed by anti-PD-1 nivolumab. A word on this clone: Its antigen is unidentified.

Germline V CDR1 and CDR2: LNHNV, YYDKDF (reference sequence). The CDR3 is made up of 14 amino acids. Trimming pared 0 bases from V and 1 base from J, leaving 5 bases between. The chain is built from TRBV15 and TRBJ2-3; D remains ambiguous. The receptor comes from a man aged 35 to 55 with nasopharyngeal carcinoma. Sample: CD8+ T cells from blood, taken around day 58 from a patient whose treatment included autologous EBV-specific T cells and nivolumab. CDR3 coding DNA: TGTGCCACCAGCAGAGAGGAACGCACAGATACGCAGTATTTT. Its translation is CATSREERTDTQYF.